The sequence of this T cell receptor beta chain was determined in a study of blood T cell repertoires in COVID-19. About the research overall: Samples taken during acute and convalescent COVID-19 were collected in the United States, Italy and Spain. PBMCs, B-cell-depleted T cells, or T cells were the source of the cDNA or gDNA that made up the material.

Germline CDR1 GTSNPN, CDR2 SVGIG (reference sequence). There are 13 residues in the CDR3. Trimming took 4 bases from V and 2 from J, leaving 9 bases between them. In the authors' methods: Cell counts per sample came from amplifying reference gene primers. TCRdb's table, derived via immunoSEQ multiplex PCR, lists solely in-frame clones and lacks some. V and J calls and clone size are given by that table; D and trimming were obtained from the DNA. In the table there are about 20,000 clones, about 85% of which are singletons. The sample consisted of peripheral blood. The clonotype was recovered from a human donor with active COVID-19. The donor label of this sample is uncertain. This sequence joins TRBV30 and TRBJ2-1, with a weak D call TRBD1 (5 bases). As DNA, the CDR3 is TGTGCCTGGACTTGGGGCCCCTACAATGAGCAGTTCTTC. Its protein product is CAWTWGPYNEQFF.